One sample yielded the 10 T cell receptor beta chains listed below, sequenced in a study of CD8 T cells in Susac syndrome (dated by TCRdb to about 2019). The library was built by means of the immunoSEQ multiplex PCR assay. RNA was extracted using the RNeasy kit, and roughly 0.45 to 1 microgram was reverse transcribed with random hexamers. TCRdb ran its own pipeline on the public reads, namely fastp trimming at Q25 and MiXCR clone calling, and kept in-frame beta chains. Rows matching on CDR3 protein sequence are summarized as one entry with the most common DNA and genes. The sample table records 150,000 to 200,000 distinct CDR3 sequences; 85% to 95% of these occur just once. The ten largest clones capture less than 0.12% of the sample. The sample was CD4+ T cells from PBMCs. All receptors come from a human donor in good health.

The chain's CDR3 is CATSDGLAGTGELFF. CDR3 in DNA: TGTGCCACCAGTGATGGACTAGCGGGCACCGGGGAGCTGTTTTTT. The chain uses TRBV24-1 and TRBJ2-2, with 11 bases matching TRBD2. This CDR3 comprises 15 residues. CDR1 is KGHDR, CDR2 SFDVKD, per germline. The V gene end was trimmed by 3 bases and the J gene end by 4 bases; junction bases not matched to a gene: 0.

The rearrangement links TRBV19 to TRBJ2-1, with TRBD2 matching over 16 bases. Germline-derived CDR1 and CDR2 are LNHDA and SQIVND (reference sequence). V dropped 5 bases and J dropped 12; count of bases not matched to a gene: 7. This CDR3 spans 15 amino acids. For the CDR3, the DNA is TGTGCCAGTAGTCCGACCGGGACTAGCGGGAGGGGGCAGTTCTTC. Translating it yields CASSPTGTSGRGQFF.

The J gene is TRBJ2-1, the V gene TRBV20-1; 11 bases are shared with TRBD2. With V trimmed by 5 bases and J by 4 bases, 4 bases remained unmatched. The CDR3 length is 14 residues. CDR1 is DFQATT and CDR2 is SNEGSKA in the germline V gene (reference sequence). The CDR3 DNA sequence: TGCAGTGCTGGGACTAGCGGAGAGTACAATGAGCAGTTCTTC. This encodes CSAGTSGEYNEQFF.

The gene calls are TRBV7-9 and TRBJ2-5; perhaps TRBD1 as D (6 bases). Trimming cost V 5 bases and J 5 bases, with 15 bases left between them. This CDR3 is 14 amino acids long. Germline CDR1 reads SEHNR; CDR2 reads FQNEAQ (reference sequence). The CDR3 DNA reads TGTGCCAGCAGCGAAACAGGGACGGGGGAGACCCAGTACTTC. Translated, it gives CASSETGTGETQYF.

The chain has TRBV4-3 and TRBJ1-2; no clear D. V was pared by 0 bases and J by 5 bases, with 10 bases between. The CDR3 runs 14 residues. Germline V gene lookup returns CDR1 LGHNA and CDR2 YSLEER. The CDR3 region is CASSQDGGGYGYTF. CDR3 nucleotides: TGCGCCAGCAGCCAAGACGGCGGCGGGTATGGCTACACCTTC.

The V and J genes are TRBV20-1 and TRBJ2-7, with TRBD2 matching over 7 bases. V shed 1 base and J 4 bases; nucleotides not matched to a gene: 10. The CDR3 is 15 amino acids. CDR1 is DFQATT and CDR2 is SNEGSKA in the germline V gene (reference sequence). The CDR3: CSARASGTIGYEQYF. Written as DNA, the CDR3 is TGCAGTGCTAGAGCGAGCGGGACTATAGGTTACGAGCAGTACTTC.

This clonotype was seen once. V usage is TRBV29-1 and J usage is TRBJ2-7; unclear D gene. Germline values: CDR1 SQVTM, CDR2 ANQGSEA. There are 13 residues in the CDR3. Trimming took 7 bases from V and 2 from J, leaving 15 bases between them. For the CDR3, the DNA is TGCAGCGCCCGAGGATTGGCAGCCTACGAGCAGTACTTC. Residues: CSARGLAAYEQYF.

The V and J genes are TRBV30 and TRBJ1-1; D is undetermined. The CDR3 has 15 residues. V lost 0 bases, J lost 0 bases, and 11 bases lay in between. Germline CDR1 and CDR2: GTSNPN and SVGIG (reference sequence). The CDR3 here is CAWSVEPRMNTEAFF. The CDR3 DNA reads as TGTGCCTGGAGTGTAGAGCCCCGGATGAACACTGAAGCTTTCTTT.

This sequence joins TRBV20-1 and TRBJ2-5; TRBD1 agrees at 7 bases. Germline loops: CDR1 DFQATT, CDR2 SNEGSKA (reference sequence). There are 14 residues in the CDR3. V shed 3 bases, J shed 0 bases, and the junction held 4 bases outside the gene matches. CDR3 residues: CSASPGTDQETQYF. CDR3 nucleotides: TGCAGTGCTAGCCCCGGGACAGACCAAGAGACCCAGTACTTC.

The chain combines TRBV20-1 with TRBJ2-5; 7 nucleotides line up with TRBD2. CDR1 and CDR2 from the germline V gene are DFQATT and SNEGSKA (reference sequence). CDR3 size: 14 residues. Unmatched junction bases numbered 9, after V lost 3 bases and J lost 5 bases. The DNA of the CDR3 is TGCAGTGCTAGTTTACTAGCGCCGAGGGAGACCCAGTACTTC. Its translation: CSASLLAPRETQYF.